The 4 T cell receptor beta chains listed next were all sequenced from one sample in a study of shared clonotypes between healthy human individuals. Sequencing used immunoSEQ multiplex PCR; TCRdb keeps in-frame clones, though not all of them. Of some 1 million clones in the sample, about 76% are singletons; the top ten hold less than 1.5%. The sample comprised memory CD4+ T cells sorted from blood. Subset given: CD45RA-negative fraction. The source is a man aged 18 to 30 in good health.

V usage is TRBV5-1 and J usage is TRBJ2-1; D gene uncertain. CDR3 length equals 15 residues. V gave up 8 bases and J gave up 0 bases, with 15 bases separating them. CDR1 and CDR2 from the germline V gene are SGHRS and YFSETQ. The CDR3 region is CASADSASSYNEQFF. The CDR3 coding sequence is TGCGCCAGTGCAGACTCAGCGAGCTCCTACAATGAGCAGTTCTTC.

CDR3 protein: CASSLVAGTGNSPLHF. CDR3 DNA: TGTGCCAGCAGCTTAGTGGCAGGGACAGGTAATTCACCCCTCCACTTT. The chain carries TRBV7-2 and TRBJ1-6; 8 nucleotides align to TRBD1. Unmatched junction bases numbered 5, after V lost 1 base and J lost 6 bases. CDR1 and CDR2 (germline): SGHTA, FQGNSA. The CDR3 is made up of 16 amino acids.

Concerning this clone: At one end the junction does not follow the germline gene, possibly because of a read error. The gene calls are TRBV7-7 and TRBJ2-1, with no clear D. CDR1 is SSHAT, CDR2 FNYEAQ, per germline (reference sequence). The CDR3 length is 16 residues. Written as DNA, the CDR3 is TGTGCTAGCAGCTTAATAGGTCCAAGCTCCTACAATGAGCAGTTCTTC. This gives the protein CASSLIGPSSYNEQFF.

This CDR3 reads CASSPLDRGYNEQFF. For the CDR3, the DNA is TGTGCCAGCTCACCACTGGACAGGGGGTACAATGAGCAGTTCTTC. This chain connects TRBV18 to TRBJ2-1; TRBD1 matches 10 bases. V was pared by 1 base and J by 4 bases, with 1 base of the junction left unmatched. In germline, CDR1 is KGHSH, CDR2 LQKENI. This CDR3 is built from 15 residues.